This record covers a single T cell receptor (beta chain). The data belong to a study of OX40 agonist ivuxolimab in advanced cancers. Here immunoSEQ multiplex PCR was the method, and the copy in TCRdb shows in-frame clones only, minus some. This table holds about 82,000 clones, 83% found once. Germline V CDR1 and CDR2: GTSNPN, SVGIG (reference sequence). CDR3 length: 14 amino acids. The V and J ends lost 2 bases and 2 bases, in that order; junction bases with no gene match: 0. The source of this sequence is an adult with an advanced solid tumor such as melanoma, head and neck, liver or kidney cancer. The sequenced sample was CD4+ or CD8+ T cells sorted from blood, obtained in a trial of the OX40 agonist ivuxolimab. The rearrangement uses TRBV30 and TRBJ2-1; 10 positions agree with TRBD2. The DNA for the CDR3 is TGTGCCTGGAGTCTAGCGGGGGCCTACAATGAGCAGTTCTTC. Protein sequence: CAWSLAGAYNEQFF.